This T cell receptor (beta chain) is drawn from a study of brain T cells in children with intractable seizures. Points from the study as a whole: Viral specificity was inferred only from CDR3 similarity; HCMV serostatus was unknown.

V gave up 0 bases and J gave up 7 bases, with 17 bases separating them. The CDR3 runs to 16 residues. Pre-surgery treatment included at least one anti-epileptic drug. With respect to this clone: Its antigen is unknown.

Sequencing was performed with immunoSEQ multiplex PCR; in TCRdb, only in-frame clones are kept and a portion is missing. The sample shows tens of thousands of clones, 90% of them seen only once. J is TRBJ2-1 and V is TRBV5-3, with D possibly TRBD2 on 6 matching bases. TRBV5-3 is an open reading frame, and its role is uncertain. The sample was peripheral blood, taken at surgery. The TCR originated in a girl aged 2 to 9 with tuberous sclerosis and intractable seizures. CDR3 sequence: CARSLAGVALGNEQFF. For the CDR3, the DNA is TGTGCCAGAAGCTTGGCGGGGGTGGCCCTGGGGAATGAGCAGTTCTTC.